One sample yielded the 5 T cell receptor beta chains listed below, sequenced in a study of naive and memory T cell subsets. Whole-study results and caveats: Possibly reflecting memory cells re-expressing CD45RA, a few larger clonotypes occurred in naive repertoires, especially CD8.

Their recognized antigens are unknown. Two oligonucleotides, mixed equimolar, formed the beta constant-region primer covering TRBC1 and TRBC2. The ligated cDNA underwent four PCR rounds using SP2 and nested alpha and beta constant-region primers. TCRdb used MiXCR to reprocess the UMI-ligation and nested PCR reads, holding one entry per CDR3 protein. The sample lists approximately 140,000 distinct CDR3 sequences, approximately 20% occurring once. Sequencing was carried out using naive CD8+ T cells from blood. The source is a human donor in good health.

The sample holds many counts of this clonotype. The chain carries TRBV18 and TRBJ2-7; D is possibly TRBD2 (5 bases). CDR3 size: 13 residues. CDR1 and CDR2 from the germline V gene are KGHSH and LQKENI. V was cut by 1 base and J by 1 base, with 5 bases left in between. The CDR3 sequence: CASSPRGSYEQYF. CDR3 bases: TGTGCCAGCTCACCACGAGGGTCCTACGAGCAGTACTTC.

This sequence joins TRBV6-5 and TRBJ2-3; no clear D gene. V dropped 0 bases and J dropped 2 bases, with 3 bases sitting between them. From germline, CDR1 is MNHEY and CDR2 SVGAGI. The CDR3 covers 13 residues. CDR3 protein: CASSYSNTDTQYF. CDR3 coding DNA: TGTGCCAGCAGTTACTCCAACACAGATACGCAGTATTTT.

The V call is TRBV9, the J call TRBJ2-1; D unresolved. The length of the CDR3 is 16 residues. Per the germline V gene, CDR1 is SGDLS and CDR2 is YYNGEE. V lost 0 bases to trimming and J lost 0 bases, with 10 bases between them. The CDR3 DNA is TGTGCCAGCAGCGTAGGTCTAGGAGTCTCCTACAATGAGCAGTTCTTC. Residues: CASSVGLGVSYNEQFF.

In this sample, this clonotype turned up a few times. The rearrangement uses TRBV4-2 and TRBJ2-1, with D perhaps matching TRBD1 or TRBD2 (6 bases each). Per germline, CDR1 LGHNA and CDR2 YNFKEQ. V was shortened by 3 bases and J by 9 bases, with 9 bases between the two germline ends. The CDR3 runs to 12 residues. CDR3 nucleotide sequence: TGTGCCAGCAGCCAGAGGGGGGTTGAGCAGTTCTTC. It translates to CASSQRGVEQFF.

The V and J genes are TRBV29-1 and TRBJ2-3; D not resolved. V lost 0 bases and J lost 3, with 16 bases in between. The CDR3 is 16 amino acids. CDR1 is SQVTM and CDR2 is ANQGSEA in the germline V gene. CDR3 sequence: CSVEDLHTAWTDTQYF. As DNA, the CDR3 is TGCAGCGTTGAAGATCTCCACACCGCCTGGACAGATACGCAGTATTTT.